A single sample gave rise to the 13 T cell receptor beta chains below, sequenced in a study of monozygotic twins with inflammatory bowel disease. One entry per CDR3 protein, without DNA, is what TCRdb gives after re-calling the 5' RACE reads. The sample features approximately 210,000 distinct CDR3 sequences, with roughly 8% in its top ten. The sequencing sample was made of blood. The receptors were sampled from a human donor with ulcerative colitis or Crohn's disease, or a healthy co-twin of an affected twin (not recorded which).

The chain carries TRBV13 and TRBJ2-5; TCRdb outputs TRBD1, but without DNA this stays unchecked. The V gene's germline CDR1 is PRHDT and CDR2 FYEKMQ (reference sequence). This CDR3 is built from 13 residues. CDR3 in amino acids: CASSLSREETQYF.

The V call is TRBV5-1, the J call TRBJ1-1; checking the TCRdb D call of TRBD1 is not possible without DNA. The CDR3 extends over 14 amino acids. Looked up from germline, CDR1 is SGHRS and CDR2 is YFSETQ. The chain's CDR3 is CASSLADRGTEAFF.

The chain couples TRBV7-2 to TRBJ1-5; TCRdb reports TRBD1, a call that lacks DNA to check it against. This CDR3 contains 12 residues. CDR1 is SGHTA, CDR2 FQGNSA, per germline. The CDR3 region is CASSLTGQPQHF. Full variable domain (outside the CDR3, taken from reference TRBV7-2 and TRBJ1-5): GAGVSQSPSNKVTEKGKDVELRCDPISGHTALYWYRQSLGQGLEFLIYFQGNSAPDKSGLPSDRFSAERTGGSVSTLTIQRTQQEDSAVYLCASSLTGQPQHFGDGTRLSIL.

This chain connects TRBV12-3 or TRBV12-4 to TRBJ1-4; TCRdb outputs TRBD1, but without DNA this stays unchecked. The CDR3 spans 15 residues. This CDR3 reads CASRRTGAANEKLFF.

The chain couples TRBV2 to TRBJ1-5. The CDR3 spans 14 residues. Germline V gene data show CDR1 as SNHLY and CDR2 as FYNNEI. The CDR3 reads CASSGLQEHQPQHF. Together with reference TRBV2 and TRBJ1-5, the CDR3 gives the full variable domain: EPEVTQTPSHQVTQMGQEVILRCVPISNHLYFYWYRQILGQKVEFLVSFYNNEISEKSEIFDDQFSVERPDGSNFTLKIRSTKLEDSAMYFCASSGLQEHQPQHFGDGTRLSIL.

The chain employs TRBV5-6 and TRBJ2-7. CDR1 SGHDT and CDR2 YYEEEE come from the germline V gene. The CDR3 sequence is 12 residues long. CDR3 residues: CASSGRTYEQYF.

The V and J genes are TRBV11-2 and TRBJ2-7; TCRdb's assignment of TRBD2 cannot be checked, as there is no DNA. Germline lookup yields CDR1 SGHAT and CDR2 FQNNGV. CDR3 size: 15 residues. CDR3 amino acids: CASSSLSSGPYEQYF. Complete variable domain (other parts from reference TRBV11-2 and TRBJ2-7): EAGVAQSPRYKIIEKRQSVAFWCNPISGHATLYWYQQILGQGPKLLIQFQNNGVVDDSQLPKDRFSAERLKGVDSTLKIQPAKLEDSAVYLCASSSLSSGPYEQYFGPGTRLTVT.

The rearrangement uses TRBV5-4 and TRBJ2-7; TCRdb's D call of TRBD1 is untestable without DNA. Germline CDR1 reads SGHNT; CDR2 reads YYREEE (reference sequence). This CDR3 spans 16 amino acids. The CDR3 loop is CASSPGQGVRPYEQYF.

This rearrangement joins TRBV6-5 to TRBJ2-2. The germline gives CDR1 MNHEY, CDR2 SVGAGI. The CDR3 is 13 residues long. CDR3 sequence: CASSWIASGEPFF.

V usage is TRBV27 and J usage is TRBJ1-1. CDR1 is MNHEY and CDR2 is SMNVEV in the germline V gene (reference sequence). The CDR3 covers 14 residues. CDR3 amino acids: CASSPQVPSTEAFF.

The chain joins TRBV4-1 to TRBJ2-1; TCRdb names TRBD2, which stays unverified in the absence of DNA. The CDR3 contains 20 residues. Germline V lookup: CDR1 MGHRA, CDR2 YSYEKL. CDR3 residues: CASSHGTSGGAYMMYNEQFF.

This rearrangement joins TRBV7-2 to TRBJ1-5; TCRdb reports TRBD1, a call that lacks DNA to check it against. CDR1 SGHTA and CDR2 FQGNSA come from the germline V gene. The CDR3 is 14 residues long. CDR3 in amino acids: CASSSRQGSQPQHF.

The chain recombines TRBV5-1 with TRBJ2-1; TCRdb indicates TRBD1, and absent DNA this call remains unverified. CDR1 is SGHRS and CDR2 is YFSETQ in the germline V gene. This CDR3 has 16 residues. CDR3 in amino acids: CASSLAQGAAYNEQFF.